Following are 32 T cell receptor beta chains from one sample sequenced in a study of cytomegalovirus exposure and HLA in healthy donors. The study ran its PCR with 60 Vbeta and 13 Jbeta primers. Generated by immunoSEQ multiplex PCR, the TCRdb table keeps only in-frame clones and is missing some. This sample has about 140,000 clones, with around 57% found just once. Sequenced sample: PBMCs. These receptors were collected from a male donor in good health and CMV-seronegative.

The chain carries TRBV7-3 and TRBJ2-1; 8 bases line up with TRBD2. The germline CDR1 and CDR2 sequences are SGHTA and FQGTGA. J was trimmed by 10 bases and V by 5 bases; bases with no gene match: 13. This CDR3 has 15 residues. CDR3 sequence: CASSPGLAGTWEQFF. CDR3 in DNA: TGTGCCAGCAGCCCCGGACTAGCAGGGACTTGGGAGCAGTTCTTC.

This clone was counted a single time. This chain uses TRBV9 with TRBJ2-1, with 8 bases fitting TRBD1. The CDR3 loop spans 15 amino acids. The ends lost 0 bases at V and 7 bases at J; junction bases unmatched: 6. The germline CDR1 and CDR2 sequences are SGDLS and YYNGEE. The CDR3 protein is CASSVATGGWNEQFF. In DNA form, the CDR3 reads TGTGCCAGCAGCGTAGCTACAGGGGGGTGGAATGAGCAGTTCTTC.

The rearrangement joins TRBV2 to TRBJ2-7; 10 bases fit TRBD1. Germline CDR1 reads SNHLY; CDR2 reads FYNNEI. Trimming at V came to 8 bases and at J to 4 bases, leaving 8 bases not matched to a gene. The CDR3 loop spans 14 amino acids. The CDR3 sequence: CASGGDRGVYEQYF. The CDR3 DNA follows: TGTGCCAGCGGAGGGGACAGGGGTGTTTACGAGCAGTACTTC. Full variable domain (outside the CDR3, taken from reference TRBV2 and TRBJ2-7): EPEVTQTPSHQVTQMGQEVILRCVPISNHLYFYWYRQILGQKVEFLVSFYNNEISEKSEIFDDQFSVERPDGSNFTLKIRSTKLEDSAMYFCASGGDRGVYEQYFGPGTRLTVT.

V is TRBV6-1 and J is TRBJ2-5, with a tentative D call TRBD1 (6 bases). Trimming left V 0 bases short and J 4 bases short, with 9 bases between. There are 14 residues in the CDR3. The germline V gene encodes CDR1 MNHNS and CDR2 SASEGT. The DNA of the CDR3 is TGTGCCAGCAGTGAAGCTGGGGGCGGAGAGACCCAGTACTTC. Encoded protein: CASSEAGGGETQYF.

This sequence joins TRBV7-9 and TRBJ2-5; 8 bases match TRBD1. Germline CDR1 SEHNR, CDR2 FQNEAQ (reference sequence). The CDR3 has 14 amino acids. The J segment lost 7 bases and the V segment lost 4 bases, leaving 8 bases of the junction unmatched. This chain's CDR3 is CASSSRQGLGTQYF. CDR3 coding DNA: TGTGCCAGCAGCTCAAGACAGGGGTTGGGGACCCAGTACTTC.

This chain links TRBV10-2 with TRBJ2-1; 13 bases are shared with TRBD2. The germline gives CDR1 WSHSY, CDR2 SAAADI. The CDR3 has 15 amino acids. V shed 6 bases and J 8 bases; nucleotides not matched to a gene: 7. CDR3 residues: CASSRTGTSGDEQFF. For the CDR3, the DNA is TGCGCCAGCAGCCGGACCGGGACTAGCGGGGATGAGCAGTTCTTC.

The CDR3 loop is CASSSVGGSQETQYF. CDR3 DNA: TGTGCCAGCAGCTCCGTCGGGGGGTCCCAAGAGACCCAGTACTTC. V is TRBV7-2 and J is TRBJ2-5; TRBD2 agrees at 7 bases. The CDR3 has 15 residues. The trim removed 4 bases at V and 1 base at J, leaving 6 bases unmatched. Looked up from germline, CDR1 is SGHTA and CDR2 is FQGNSA.

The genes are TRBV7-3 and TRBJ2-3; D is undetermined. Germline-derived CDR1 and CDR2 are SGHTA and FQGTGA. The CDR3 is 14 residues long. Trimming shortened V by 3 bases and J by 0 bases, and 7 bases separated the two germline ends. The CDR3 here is CASSFGASTDTQYF. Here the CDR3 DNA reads TGTGCCAGCAGCTTCGGAGCCAGCACAGATACGCAGTATTTT. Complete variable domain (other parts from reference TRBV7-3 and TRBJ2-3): GAGVSQTPSNKVTEKGKYVELRCDPISGHTALYWYRQSLGQGPEFLIYFQGTGAADDSGLPNDRFFAVRPEGSVSTLKIQRTERGDSAVYLCASSFGASTDTQYFGPGTRLTVL.

The CDR3 here is CASVAQGQRNTEAFF. The CDR3 nucleotides read TGTGCCAGCGTGGCGCAGGGACAGCGAAACACTGAAGCTTTCTTT. The chain uses TRBV6-6 and TRBJ1-1; TRBD1 aligns across 7 bases. The CDR3 is 15 amino acids. V lost 8 bases and J lost 2; bases outside the gene matches: 11. The V gene's germline CDR1 is MNHNY and CDR2 SVGAGI (reference sequence).

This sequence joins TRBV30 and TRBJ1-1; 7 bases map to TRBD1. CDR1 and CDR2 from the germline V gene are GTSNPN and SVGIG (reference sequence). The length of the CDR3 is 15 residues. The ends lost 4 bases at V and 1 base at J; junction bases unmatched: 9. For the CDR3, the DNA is TGTGCCTGGAACAAACGCGACAGGGAGAACACTGAAGCTTTCTTT. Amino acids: CAWNKRDRENTEAFF.

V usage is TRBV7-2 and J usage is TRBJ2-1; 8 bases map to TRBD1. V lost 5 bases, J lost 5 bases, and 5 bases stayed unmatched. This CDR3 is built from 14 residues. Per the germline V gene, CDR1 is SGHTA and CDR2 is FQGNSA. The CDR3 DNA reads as TGTGCCAGCAGCGCGACAGGGGTACACAATGAGCAGTTCTTC. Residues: CASSATGVHNEQFF.

In nucleotides, the CDR3 is TGTGCCAGCAGCTTGGCCTCAGAAGAGACCCAGTACTTC. Translating it yields CASSLASEETQYF. The rearrangement joins TRBV5-4 to TRBJ2-5; D remains ambiguous. This CDR3 region has 13 residues. Germline CDR1 SGHNT, CDR2 YYREEE (reference sequence). V lost 0 bases to trimming and J lost 3 bases, with 6 bases between them.

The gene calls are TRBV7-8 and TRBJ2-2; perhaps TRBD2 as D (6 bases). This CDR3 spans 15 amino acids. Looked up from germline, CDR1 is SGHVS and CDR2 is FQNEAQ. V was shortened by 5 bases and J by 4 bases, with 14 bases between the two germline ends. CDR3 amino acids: CASSVRRDFTGELFF. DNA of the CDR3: TGTGCCAGCAGCGTTCGGCGGGACTTCACCGGGGAGCTGTTTTTT. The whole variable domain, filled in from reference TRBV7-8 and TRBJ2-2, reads GAGVSQSPRYKVAKRGQDVALRCDPISGHVSLFWYQQALGQGPEFLTYFQNEAQLDKSGLPSDRFFAERPEGSVSTLKIQRTQQEDSAVYLCASSVRRDFTGELFFGEGSRLTVL.

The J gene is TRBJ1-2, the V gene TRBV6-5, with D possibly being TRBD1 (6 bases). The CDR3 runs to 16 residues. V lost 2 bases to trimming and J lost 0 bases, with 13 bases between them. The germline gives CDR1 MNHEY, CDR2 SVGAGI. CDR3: CASSYTGGRANYGYTF. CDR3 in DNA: TGTGCCAGCAGTTACACGGGGGGGCGTGCTAACTATGGCTACACCTTC.

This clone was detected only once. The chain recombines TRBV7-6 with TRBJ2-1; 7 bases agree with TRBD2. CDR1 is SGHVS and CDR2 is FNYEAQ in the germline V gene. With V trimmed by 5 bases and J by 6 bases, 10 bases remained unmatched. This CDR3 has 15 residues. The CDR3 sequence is CASSPISGATNEQFF. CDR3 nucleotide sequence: TGTGCCAGCAGCCCTATCAGCGGGGCCACCAATGAGCAGTTCTTC.

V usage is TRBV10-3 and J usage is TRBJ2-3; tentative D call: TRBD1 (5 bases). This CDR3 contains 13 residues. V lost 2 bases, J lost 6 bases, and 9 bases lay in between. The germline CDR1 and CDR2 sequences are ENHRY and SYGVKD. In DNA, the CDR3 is TGTGCCATCAGTGAGCACAGGAGTGATACGCAGTATTTT. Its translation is CAISEHRSDTQYF.

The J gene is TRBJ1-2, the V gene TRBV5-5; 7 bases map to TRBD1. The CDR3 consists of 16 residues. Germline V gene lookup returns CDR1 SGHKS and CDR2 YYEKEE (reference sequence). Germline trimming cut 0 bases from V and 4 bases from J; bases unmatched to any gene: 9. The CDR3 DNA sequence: TGTGCCAGCAGCTTGGACCTCAGGGGGGTACGCTATGGCTACACCTTC. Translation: CASSLDLRGVRYGYTF.

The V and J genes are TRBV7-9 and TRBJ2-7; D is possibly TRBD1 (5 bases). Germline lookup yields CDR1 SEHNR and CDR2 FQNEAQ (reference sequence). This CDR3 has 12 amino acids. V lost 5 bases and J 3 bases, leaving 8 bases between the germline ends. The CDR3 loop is CASSPTDYEQYF. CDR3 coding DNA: TGTGCCAGCAGCCCGACAGACTACGAGCAGTACTTC.

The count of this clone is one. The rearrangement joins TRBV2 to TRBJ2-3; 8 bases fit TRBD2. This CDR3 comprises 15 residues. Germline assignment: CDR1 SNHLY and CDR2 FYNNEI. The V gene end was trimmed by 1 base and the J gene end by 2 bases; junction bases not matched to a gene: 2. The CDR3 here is CASSEGGLVTDTQYF. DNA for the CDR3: TGTGCCAGCAGTGAAGGGGGACTAGTCACAGATACGCAGTATTTT.

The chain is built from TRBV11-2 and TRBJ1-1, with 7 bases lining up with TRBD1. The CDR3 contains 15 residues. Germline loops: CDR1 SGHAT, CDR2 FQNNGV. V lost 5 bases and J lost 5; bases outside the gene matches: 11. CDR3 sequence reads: CASSAAGATGTEAFF. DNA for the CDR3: TGTGCCAGCAGCGCAGCTGGGGCGACAGGGACTGAAGCTTTCTTT.

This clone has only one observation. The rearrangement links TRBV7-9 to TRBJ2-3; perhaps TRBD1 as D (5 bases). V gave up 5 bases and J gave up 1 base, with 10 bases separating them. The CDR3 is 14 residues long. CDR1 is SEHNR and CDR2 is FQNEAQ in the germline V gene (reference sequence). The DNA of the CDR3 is TGTGCCAGCAGCACCAGGGTCCGCACAGATACGCAGTATTTT. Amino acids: CASSTRVRTDTQYF.

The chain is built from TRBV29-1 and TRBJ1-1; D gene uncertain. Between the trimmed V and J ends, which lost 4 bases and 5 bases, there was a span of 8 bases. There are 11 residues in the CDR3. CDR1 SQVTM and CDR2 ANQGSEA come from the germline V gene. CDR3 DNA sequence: TGCAGCGTTGTGGTGAGGACTGAAGCTTTCTTT. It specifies CSVVVRTEAFF.

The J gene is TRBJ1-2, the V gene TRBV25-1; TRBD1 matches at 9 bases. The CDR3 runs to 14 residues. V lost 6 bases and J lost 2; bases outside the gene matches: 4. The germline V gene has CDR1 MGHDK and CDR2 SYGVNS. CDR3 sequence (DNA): TGTGCCAGCAGCCCAACAGGGGGCAACTATGGCTACACCTTC. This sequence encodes CASSPTGGNYGYTF.

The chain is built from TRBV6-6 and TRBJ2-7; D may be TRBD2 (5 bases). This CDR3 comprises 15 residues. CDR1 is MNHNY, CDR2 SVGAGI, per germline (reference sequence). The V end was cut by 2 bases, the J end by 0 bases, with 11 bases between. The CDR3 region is CASSYEGGVSYEQYF. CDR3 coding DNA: TGTGCCAGCAGTTACGAGGGTGGGGTCTCCTACGAGCAGTACTTC.

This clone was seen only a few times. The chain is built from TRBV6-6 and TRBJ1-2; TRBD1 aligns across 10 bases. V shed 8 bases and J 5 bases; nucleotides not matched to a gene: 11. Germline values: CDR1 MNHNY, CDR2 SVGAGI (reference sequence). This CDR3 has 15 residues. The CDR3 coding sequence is TGTGCCAGCTCAATGACAGGGGGCCCAGAGTATGGCTACACCTTC. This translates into CASSMTGGPEYGYTF.

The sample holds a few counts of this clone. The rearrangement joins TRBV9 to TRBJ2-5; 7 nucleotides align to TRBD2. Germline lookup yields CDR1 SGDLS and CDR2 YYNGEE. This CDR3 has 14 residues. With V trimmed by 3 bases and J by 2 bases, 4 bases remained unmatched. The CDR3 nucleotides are TGTGCCAGCAGCGCCAGGGAGGGTCAAGAGACCCAGTACTTC. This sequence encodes CASSAREGQETQYF.

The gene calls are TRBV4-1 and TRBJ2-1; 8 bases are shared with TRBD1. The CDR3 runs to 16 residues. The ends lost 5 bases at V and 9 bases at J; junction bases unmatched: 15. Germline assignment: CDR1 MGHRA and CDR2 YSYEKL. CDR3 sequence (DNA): TGCGCCAGCAGCGGGCTGGGAACGGCAGGGGGCTTTGAGCAGTTCTTC. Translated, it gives CASSGLGTAGGFEQFF.

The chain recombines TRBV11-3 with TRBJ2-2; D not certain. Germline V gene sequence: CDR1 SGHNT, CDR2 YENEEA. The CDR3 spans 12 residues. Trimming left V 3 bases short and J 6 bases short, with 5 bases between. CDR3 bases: TGTGCCAGCAGCTTTAGTTCCGGGGAGCTGTTTTTT. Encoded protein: CASSFSSGELFF. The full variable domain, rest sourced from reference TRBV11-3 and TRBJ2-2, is EAGVVQSPRYKIIEKKQPVAFWCNPISGHNTLYWYLQNLGQGPELLIRYENEEAVDDSQLPKDRFSAERLKGVDSTLKIQPAELGDSAVYLCASSFSSGELFFGEGSRLTVL.

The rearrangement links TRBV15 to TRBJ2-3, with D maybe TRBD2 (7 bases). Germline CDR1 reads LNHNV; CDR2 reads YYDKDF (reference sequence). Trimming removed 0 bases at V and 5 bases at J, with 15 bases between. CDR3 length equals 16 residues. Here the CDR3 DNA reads TGTGCCACCAGCAGAGATTTGGGGGGGGCCAAAGATACGCAGTATTTT. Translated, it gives CATSRDLGGAKDTQYF.

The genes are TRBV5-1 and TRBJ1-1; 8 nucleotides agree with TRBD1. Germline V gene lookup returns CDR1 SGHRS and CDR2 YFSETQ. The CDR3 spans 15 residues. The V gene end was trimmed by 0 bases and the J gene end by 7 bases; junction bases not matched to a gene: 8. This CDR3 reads CASSLAVPGTGEAFF. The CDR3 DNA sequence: TGCGCCAGCAGCTTGGCCGTTCCCGGGACAGGTGAAGCTTTCTTT. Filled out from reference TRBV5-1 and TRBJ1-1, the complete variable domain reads KAGVTQTPRYLIKTRGQQVTLSCSPISGHRSVSWYQQTPGQGLQFLFEYFSETQRNKGNFPGRFSGRQFSNSRSEMNVSTLELGDSALYLCASSLAVPGTGEAFFGQGTRLTVV.

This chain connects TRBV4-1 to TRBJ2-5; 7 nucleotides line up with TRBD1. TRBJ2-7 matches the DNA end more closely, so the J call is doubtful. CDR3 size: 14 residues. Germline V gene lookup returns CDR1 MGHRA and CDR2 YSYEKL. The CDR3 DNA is TGCGCCAGCAGCCAGAGAGGGGGCAGAAACGAGCAGTACTTC. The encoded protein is CASSQRGGRNEQYF.

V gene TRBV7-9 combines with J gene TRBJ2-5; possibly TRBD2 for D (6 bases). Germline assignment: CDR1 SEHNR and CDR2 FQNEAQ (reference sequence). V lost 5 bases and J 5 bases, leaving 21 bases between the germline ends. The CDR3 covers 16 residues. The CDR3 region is CASSAPGLKQVETQYF. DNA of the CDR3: TGTGCCAGCAGCGCCCCGGGACTCAAGCAGGTGGAGACCCAGTACTTC.